This T cell receptor (beta chain) was observed in a study of T-cell reconstitution after alpha-beta-depleted transplantation in children. V shed 8 bases, J shed 5 bases, and the junction held 5 bases outside the gene matches. From germline, CDR1 is GTSNPN and CDR2 SVGIG (reference sequence). There are 12 residues in the CDR3. Molecular barcoding with unique molecular identifiers was used for the TCRbeta library. TCRdb itself ran the PCR reads through MiXCR, one entry per CDR3 protein. Counted here are around 380,000 distinct CDR3 sequences, 11% occurring once; the ten biggest clones make up 4.5% to 6%.

The rearrangement joins TRBV30 to TRBJ1-2; 10 bases are a match to TRBD1. Sequenced here: PBMCs from the stem cell graft donor, sampled from the stem cell graft. The sequence was collected from a human donor who donated a stem cell graft to a child with acute myeloid leukemia. The CDR3 reads CAGDRGRYGYTF. CDR3 coding DNA: TGTGCCGGGGACAGGGGACGTTATGGCTACACCTTC.